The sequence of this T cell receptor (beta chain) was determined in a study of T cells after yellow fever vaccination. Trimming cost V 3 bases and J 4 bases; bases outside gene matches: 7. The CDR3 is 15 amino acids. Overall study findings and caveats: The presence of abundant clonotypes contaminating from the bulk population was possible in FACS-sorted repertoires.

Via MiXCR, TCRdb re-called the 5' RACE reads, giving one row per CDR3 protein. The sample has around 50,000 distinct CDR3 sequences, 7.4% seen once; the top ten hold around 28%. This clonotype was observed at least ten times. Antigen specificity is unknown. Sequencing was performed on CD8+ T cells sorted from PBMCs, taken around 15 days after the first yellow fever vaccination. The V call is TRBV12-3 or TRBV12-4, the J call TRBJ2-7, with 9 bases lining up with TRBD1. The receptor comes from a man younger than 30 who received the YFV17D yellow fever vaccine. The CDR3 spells CASSFAGQGSYEQYF. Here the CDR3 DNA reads TGTGCCAGCAGTTTCGCCGGACAGGGGAGTTACGAGCAGTACTTC.